The 32 T cell receptor beta chains below come from one sample, sequenced in a study of human T cells and chemical hapten exposure. MiXCR, run by TCRdb on the RACE reads, gives a single entry per CDR3 protein. The table shows over 55,000 distinct CDR3 sequences, with under 15% occurring only once. Indicated time point: patch test 3, about 24 weeks after DPC sensitization. Described treatment: therapeutic diphenylcyclopropenone sensitization with weekly scalp DPC. Here the sequenced sample was whole blood, taken in connection with sensitization to the hapten diphenylcyclopropenone (DPC). The receptors were sampled from a man aged 25 to 40 with alopecia areata. Some clones in this sample may be carry-over from other donors' samples.

This clonotype was observed a few times. This chain joins TRBV27 and TRBJ1-5; D ambiguous. Germline CDR1 is MNHEY and CDR2 is SMNVEV (reference sequence). The CDR3 length is 16 residues. V lost 4 bases and J lost 0, with 13 bases in between. CDR3 coding DNA: TGTGCCAGCAGTTCGCGTGGCGGGATTAGCAATCAGCCCCAGCATTTT. Residues: CASSSRGGISNQPQHF.

This clonotype came up many times. The gene calls are TRBV29-1 and TRBJ2-5; TRBD2 is a possible D gene (5 bases). V was cut by 6 bases and J by 2 bases, with 10 bases left in between. The CDR3 contains 12 residues. Per the germline V gene, CDR1 is SQVTM and CDR2 is ANQGSEA. This CDR3 reads CSVAGAQETQYF. In DNA form, the CDR3 reads TGCAGCGTCGCGGGTGCGCAAGAGACCCAGTACTTC.

A few counts support this clonotype. The V call is TRBV20-1, the J call TRBJ2-1; the match to TRBD2 covers 14 bases. Germline V gene data show CDR1 as DFQATT and CDR2 as SNEGSKA (reference sequence). The J segment lost 7 bases and the V segment lost 6 bases, leaving 5 bases of the junction unmatched. The CDR3 is 14 amino acids. CDR3 residues: CSAQTSGGANEQFF. Here the CDR3 DNA reads TGCAGTGCCCAGACTAGCGGGGGGGCTAATGAGCAGTTCTTC.

The J gene is TRBJ2-7, the V gene TRBV7-6; 11 positions agree with TRBD2. CDR1 and CDR2 (germline): SGHVS, FNYEAQ. Trimming took 4 bases from V and 3 from J; bases not matched to a gene: 5. The CDR3 runs 15 residues. DNA for the CDR3: TGTGCCAGCAGCTCAAGACTAGCGGGGATCTACGAGCAGTACTTC. As protein: CASSSRLAGIYEQYF.

DNA of the CDR3: TGTGCCAGCAGCTCCCGGGACAACACTGAAGCTTTCTTT. Its protein product is CASSSRDNTEAFF. This chain uses TRBV28 with TRBJ1-1; weak D call: TRBD1 (5 bases). This CDR3 has 13 residues. With 6 bases removed from V and 2 bases from J, the gap between germline ends came to 10 bases. Germline V gives CDR1 MDHEN, CDR2 SYDVKM.

The J gene is TRBJ1-1, the V gene TRBV6-2 or TRBV6-3; 8 bases agree with TRBD1. CDR3 length equals 14 residues. The V segment lost 7 bases and the J segment 3 bases; nucleotides outside the gene matches: 7. Looked up from germline, CDR1 is MNHEY and CDR2 is SVGEGT. The CDR3 DNA follows: TGTGCCAGCAAAGGGGACAGGTGGTACACTGAAGCTTTCTTT. Translating it yields CASKGDRWYTEAFF.

This clonotype was observed a few times. V gene TRBV28 combines with J gene TRBJ1-5; 7 positions match TRBD1. CDR1 is MDHEN, CDR2 SYDVKM, per germline. V shed 5 bases, J shed 0 bases, and the junction held 13 bases outside the gene matches. This CDR3 is 18 amino acids long. The chain's CDR3 is CASSLPRGGGLSNQPQHF. CDR3 DNA sequence: TGTGCCAGCAGTCTGCCCCGAGGAGGGGGCCTTAGCAATCAGCCCCAGCATTTT.

There are a few counts of this clonotype. The chain recombines TRBV7-3 with TRBJ1-1; TRBD1 matches 7 bases. V lost 0 bases to trimming and J lost 3 bases; unmatched junction nucleotides: 10. Germline V gives CDR1 SGHTA, CDR2 FQGTGA. The CDR3 totals 17 residues. DNA of the CDR3: TGTGCCAGCAGCTTAACCCGTCATATAACAGGGGACACTGAAGCTTTCTTT. Amino acid sequence: CASSLTRHITGDTEAFF.

This clonotype was seen a few times. J is TRBJ1-1 and V is TRBV12-3 or TRBV12-4; 9 positions match TRBD1. The V gene end was trimmed by 5 bases and the J gene end by 7 bases; junction bases not matched to a gene: 14. The CDR3 has 16 residues. The CDR3 loop is CASSPPSRTGVIEAFF. The DNA for the CDR3 is TGTGCCAGCAGTCCCCCCTCTAGGACAGGGGTAATTGAAGCTTTCTTT.

V gene TRBV29-1 combines with J gene TRBJ1-1; 11 bases line up with TRBD1. Trimming cost V 7 bases and J 2 bases; bases outside gene matches: 6. Germline-derived CDR1 and CDR2 are SQVTM and ANQGSEA. The CDR3 totals 14 residues. The CDR3 spells CSAGQGASNTEAFF. In DNA form, the CDR3 reads TGCAGCGCTGGACAGGGGGCGTCTAACACTGAAGCTTTCTTT.

This clonotype was seen a few times. The chain recombines TRBV20-1 with TRBJ2-5; TRBD1 matches at 8 bases. This CDR3 spans 12 amino acids. Looked up from germline, CDR1 is DFQATT and CDR2 is SNEGSKA (reference sequence). Trimming at V came to 5 bases and at J to 3 bases, leaving 2 bases not matched to a gene. In DNA, the CDR3 is TGCAGTGCTTGGGACAGGAAAGAGACCCAGTACTTC. Translating it yields CSAWDRKETQYF.

In DNA, the CDR3 is TGTGCCAGCAGCCACGTGGACAGAATTAATGAAAAACTGTTTTTT. It encodes CASSHVDRINEKLFF. J is TRBJ1-4 and V is TRBV4-2; weak D call: TRBD1 (6 bases). The CDR3 is 15 residues long. V was clipped by 3 bases and J by 4 bases, with 12 bases between them. Germline CDR1 is LGHNA and CDR2 is YNFKEQ.

The chain recombines TRBV7-9 with TRBJ2-2, with 9 bases identical to TRBD2. V was pared by 6 bases and J by 6 bases, with 5 bases of the junction left unmatched. Germline CDR1 is SEHNR and CDR2 is FQNEAQ (reference sequence). This CDR3 contains 14 residues. CDR3 sequence reads: CASRRTSDAGELFF. CDR3 DNA: TGTGCCAGCAGGCGGACTAGCGACGCCGGGGAGCTGTTTTTT.

The J gene is TRBJ2-7, the V gene TRBV7-6; no definite D call. In germline, CDR1 is SGHVS, CDR2 FNYEAQ. The CDR3 has 14 residues. Trimming took 5 bases from V and 5 from J, leaving 16 bases between them. The CDR3 nucleotides are TGTGCCAGCAGCCCAGTCTCCGGTGGGAACGAGCAGTACTTC. The encoded protein is CASSPVSGGNEQYF.

The chain employs TRBV20-1 and TRBJ2-5; the match to TRBD2 covers 10 bases. CDR3 length: 16 amino acids. From germline, CDR1 is DFQATT and CDR2 SNEGSKA (reference sequence). With 2 bases clipped from V and 3 bases from J, the junction kept 9 bases outside the gene matches. CDR3: CSARYSGLALEETQYF. DNA for the CDR3: TGCAGTGCTAGATACTCGGGACTAGCGTTGGAAGAGACCCAGTACTTC.

The chain joins TRBV7-9 to TRBJ2-2, with D unresolved. V lost 8 bases and J 6 bases, leaving 7 bases between the germline ends. The V gene's germline CDR1 is SEHNR and CDR2 FQNEAQ (reference sequence). CDR3 size: 11 residues. CDR3: CASSEPGELFF. In nucleotides, the CDR3 is TGTGCCAGCTCCGAGCCCGGGGAGCTGTTTTTT.

This clonotype was recorded at least ten times. The chain uses TRBV27 and TRBJ2-2; no firm D call. CDR3 length: 12 amino acids. From germline, CDR1 is MNHEY and CDR2 SMNVEV (reference sequence). Trimming stripped 3 bases from V and 8 bases from J, with 7 bases between. The CDR3 DNA is TGTGCCAGCAGTTTTTTTTCGGGGGAGCTGTTTTTT. Its translation: CASSFFSGELFF.

The chain joins TRBV9 to TRBJ2-1, with D perhaps matching TRBD2 (6 bases). Trimming left V 2 bases short and J 4 bases short, with 10 bases between. The CDR3 is made up of 14 amino acids. CDR1 is SGDLS, CDR2 YYNGEE, per germline. CDR3 DNA sequence: TGTGCCAGCAGCGTCGGGGGACGGTACAATGAGCAGTTCTTC. Translation: CASSVGGRYNEQFF. The full variable domain, completed using reference TRBV9 and TRBJ2-1, is DSGVTQTPKHLITATGQRVTLRCSPRSGDLSVYWYQQSLDQGLQFLIQYYNGEERAKGNILERFSAQQFPDLHSELNLSSLELGDSALYFCASSVGGRYNEQFFGPGTRLTVL.

This clonotype was detected a few times. The chain employs TRBV3-1 and TRBJ2-1; 9 bases are a match to TRBD1. Germline V lookup: CDR1 LGHDT, CDR2 YNNKEL (reference sequence). The CDR3 runs to 16 residues. J was trimmed by 4 bases and V by 0 bases; bases with no gene match: 4. The CDR3 DNA follows: TGTGCCAGCAGCCAAGACAGGACAGGGGATTACAATGAGCAGTTCTTC. The encoded protein is CASSQDRTGDYNEQFF.

The chain joins TRBV20-1 to TRBJ2-7, with a tentative D call TRBD2 (5 bases). Looked up from germline, CDR1 is DFQATT and CDR2 is SNEGSKA (reference sequence). The length of the CDR3 is 14 residues. With 4 bases removed from V and 2 bases from J, the gap between germline ends came to 15 bases. The CDR3 protein is CSAKRRYRPYEQYF. The CDR3 bases are TGCAGTGCTAAGCGGCGCTACCGTCCCTACGAGCAGTACTTC.

The CDR3, as DNA: TGTGCCTGGAGTGTTGGAGAGACCCAGTACTTC. It specifies CAWSVGETQYF. This chain uses TRBV30 with TRBJ2-5; D is unclear. With 0 bases removed from V and 4 bases from J, the gap between germline ends came to 3 bases. Germline values: CDR1 GTSNPN, CDR2 SVGIG (reference sequence). There are 11 residues in the CDR3.

This clonotype was counted a few times. This rearrangement joins TRBV4-3 to TRBJ2-1, with D perhaps TRBD2 (7 bases). Germline V gene lookup returns CDR1 LGHNA and CDR2 YSLEER. The CDR3 is made up of 14 amino acids. The ends were cut back, 0 bases at V and 7 bases at J, with 10 bases in the middle. The CDR3: CASSQDRGGNEQFF. In nucleotides, the CDR3 is TGCGCCAGCAGCCAAGATAGGGGGGGAAATGAGCAGTTCTTC.

This clonotype was seen a handful of times. The chain has TRBV7-9 and TRBJ2-7; no clear D gene. From germline, CDR1 is SEHNR and CDR2 FQNEAQ (reference sequence). V lost 5 bases to trimming and J lost 3 bases, with 14 bases between them. This CDR3 has 14 amino acids. The CDR3 bases are TGTGCCAGCAGCCTACCATTAAGGAGCTACGAGCAGTACTTC. It encodes CASSLPLRSYEQYF.

This clonotype was found many times. The J gene is TRBJ1-6, the V gene TRBV6-6; D is undetermined. Trimming removed 2 bases at V and 8 bases at J, with 7 bases between. The germline V gene has CDR1 MNHNY and CDR2 SVGAGI (reference sequence). The CDR3 loop spans 13 amino acids. CDR3 sequence (DNA): TGTGCCAGCAGTTACGAATCGGATTCACCCCTCCACTTT. Translating gives CASSYESDSPLHF.

This clonotype was observed at least ten times. The V and J genes are TRBV2 and TRBJ1-5; D uncertain. Germline CDR1 is SNHLY and CDR2 is FYNNEI. CDR3 size: 14 residues. Trimming removed 7 bases at V and 0 bases at J, with 10 bases between. Written as DNA, the CDR3 is TGTGCCAGCACAGCCGCTAATAGCAATCAGCCCCAGCATTTT. It encodes CASTAANSNQPQHF.

The chain combines TRBV6-2 or TRBV6-3 with TRBJ2-2; 7 bases line up with TRBD2. This CDR3 is built from 18 residues. Trimming cost V 4 bases and J 6 bases; bases outside gene matches: 17. Per germline, CDR1 MNHEY and CDR2 SVGEGT. CDR3 in DNA: TGTGCCAGCAGTTCCGAAAAGCGGGGATCCGTATTAGCCGGGGAGCTGTTTTTT. As protein: CASSSEKRGSVLAGELFF.

This clonotype has only a few counts. The CDR3 loop is CASSSKGQPNTGELFF. The CDR3 DNA follows: TGTGCCAGCTCATCGAAAGGACAGCCGAACACCGGGGAGCTGTTTTTT. The chain joins TRBV18 to TRBJ2-2; tentatively, D is TRBD1 (6 bases). The CDR3 is 16 residues long. Germline V lookup: CDR1 KGHSH, CDR2 LQKENI. V was shortened by 5 bases and J by 0 bases, with 13 bases between the two germline ends.

This clonotype was seen repeatedly, ten times or more. The chain links TRBV4-3 to TRBJ1-2; no reliable D call. V shed 1 base and J shed 2 bases, with 11 bases lying between them. CDR1 is LGHNA, CDR2 YSLEER, per germline. CDR3 length: 15 residues. This CDR3 reads CASSQVWGGNYGYTF. CDR3 coding DNA: TGCGCCAGCAGCCAAGTCTGGGGAGGGAACTATGGCTACACCTTC.

The chain links TRBV4-1 to TRBJ1-5; no reliable D call. The CDR3 is made up of 17 amino acids. CDR1 and CDR2 (germline): MGHRA, YSYEKL. V shed 3 bases and J shed 3 bases, with 18 bases lying between them. The CDR3, as DNA: TGCGCCAGCAGCCATCCCTCATCGGGAGGCCTCAATCAGCCCCAGCATTTT. It codes for CASSHPSSGGLNQPQHF.

The chain has TRBV18 and TRBJ1-6; the match to TRBD1 covers 7 bases. J gave up 7 bases and V 1 base, and 7 bases lay outside the gene matches. The length of the CDR3 is 16 residues. CDR1 is KGHSH, CDR2 LQKENI, per germline. The CDR3 loop reads CASSPQSIGGNSPLHF. The CDR3 DNA reads as TGTGCCAGCTCACCACAATCTATAGGGGGCAATTCACCCCTCCACTTT.

The CDR3 DNA follows: TGTGCCAGCAAAAGGACACCCTTCGGCTACACCTTC. Protein sequence: CASKRTPFGYTF. The V gene is TRBV28, the J gene TRBJ1-2; D is perhaps TRBD1 (5 bases). V was trimmed by 7 bases and J by 8 bases, leaving 14 bases between them. The CDR3 is 12 amino acids. CDR1 is MDHEN and CDR2 is SYDVKM in the germline V gene.

This clonotype was observed many times. The J gene is TRBJ1-1, the V gene TRBV7-2; perhaps TRBD1 as D (5 bases). The V end lost 4 bases, the J end lost 4 bases, and 10 bases lay between the germline ends. The CDR3 consists of 13 residues. CDR1 and CDR2 from the germline V gene are SGHTA and FQGNSA. CDR3 in DNA: TGTGCCAGCAGCTCGAGACAGCTCACTGAAGCTTTCTTT. As protein: CASSSRQLTEAFF.